The rows below give T cell receptor beta chains drawn from one sample of a study of T cell responses to AZD1222 COVID-19 vaccine. Libraries were prepared by immunoSEQ multiplex PCR; TCRdb keeps only in-frame clonotypes and omits some of them. The sample yields 180,000 or so clones, 94% seen once. This material consisted of peripheral blood, taken on day 0 of AZD1222 vaccination. Receptor source: an adult in good health. Both conserved end residues are part of each CDR3. The D gene is left open where the match is weak. Not all rows give a size; the values are once, few, many and, for expanded clones, a class.

TRBJ1-5,NA,NA,TRBV28,CASSTGWDQPQHF,TGTGCCAGCAGTACCGGGTGGGATCAGCCCCAGCATTTT
TRBJ2-7,TRBD1,NA,TRBV6-5,CASSRDSHSYEQYF,TGTGCCAGCAGTCGGGACAGCCATAGCTACGAGCAGTACTTC
TRBJ2-7,TRBD2,NA,TRBV11-2,CASSFGTSGRNYEQYF,TGTGCCAGCAGCTTCGGGACTAGCGGGAGGAACTACGAGCAGTACTTC
TRBJ2-5,TRBD1,NA,TRBV9,CASNRQGAKETQYF,TGTGCCAGCAACCGACAGGGGGCGAAAGAGACCCAGTACTTC
TRBJ1-5,TRBD1,NA,TRBV18,CASSPTGVNQPQHF,TGTGCCAGCTCACCAACAGGGGTAAATCAGCCCCAGCATTTT
TRBJ2-1,TRBD2,NA,TRBV29-1,CSVDTGTSGKNEQFF,TGCAGCGTCGACACCGGGACTAGCGGGAAAAATGAGCAGTTCTTC
TRBJ2-2,TRBD2,NA,TRBV7-9,CASSLGSGSSGELFF,TGTGCCAGCAGCTTAGGTAGCGGGTCGAGCGGGGAGCTGTTTTTT
TRBJ2-7,NA,NA,TRBV27,CASSYGGGLDEQYF,TGTGCCAGCAGTTATGGGGGAGGCCTGGACGAGCAGTACTTC
TRBJ1-2,NA,NA,TRBV6-2/TRBV6-3,CASSYRGHPNYGYTF,TGTGCCAGCAGTTACAGGGGACACCCTAACTATGGCTACACCTTC
TRBJ1-6,TRBD1,NA,TRBV3-1/TRBV3-2,CASSRFQGRGDSPLHF,TGTGCCAGCAGCCGTTTCCAGGGCAGGGGGGATTCACCCCTCCACTTT
TRBJ2-3,TRBD2,NA,TRBV28,CASISGRKDTQYF,TGTGCCAGCATAAGCGGGAGGAAAGATACGCAGTATTTT
TRBJ1-5,NA,NA,TRBV6-1,CASSEGGGQPQHF,TGTGCCAGCAGTGAGGGGGGAGGTCAGCCCCAGCATTTT
TRBJ1-3,NA,NA,TRBV5-6,CASSLAGSSGNTIYF,TGTGCCAGCAGCTTGGCCGGGAGCTCTGGAAACACCATATATTTT
TRBJ1-3,NA,NA,TRBV30,CAWSVGGTGNTIYF,TGTGCCTGGAGTGTAGGAGGGACTGGAAACACCATATATTTT
TRBJ2-5,NA,NA,TRBV27,CASTPTGGEETQYF,TGTGCCAGCACCCCGACAGGTGGAGAAGAGACCCAGTACTTC
TRBJ1-1,NA,NA,TRBV3-1/TRBV3-2,CASSPGENTEAFF,TGTGCCAGCAGCCCAGGGGAGAACACTGAAGCTTTCTTT
TRBJ1-2,NA,NA,TRBV5-5,CASSLGGIDYGYTF,TGTGCCAGCAGCTTGGGGGGAATTGACTATGGCTACACCTTC
TRBJ1-1,NA,NA,TRBV9,CASSGGGLEPEAFF,TGTGCCAGCAGCGGGGGAGGGTTGGAGCCAGAAGCTTTCTTT
TRBJ2-1,NA,NA,TRBV29-1,CSASPYGSYNEQFF,TGCAGCGCTTCTCCTTATGGCTCCTACAATGAGCAGTTCTTC
TRBJ1-3,NA,NA,TRBV5-6,CASSLGSSGNTIYF,TGTGCCAGCAGCTTGGGGAGCTCTGGAAACACCATATATTTT
TRBJ2-5,NA,NA,TRBV18,CASSPSRAALSETQYF,TGTGCCAGCTCACCATCTCGGGCCGCCCTGAGCGAGACCCAGTACTTC
TRBJ2-1,TRBD2,once,TRBV29-1,CSVLAGGGEQFF,TGCAGCGTCTTAGCGGGAGGGGGGGAGCAGTTCTTC